The TCR beta chain described here comes from a study of shared clonotypes between healthy human individuals. This table comes from immunoSEQ multiplex PCR, and its TCRdb copy is limited to in-frame clones, with some not included. The data show roughly 500,000 clones, with around 95% seen just once and about 0.067% held by the top ten. Overall study findings and caveats: Clonotypes not shared had lower generation probabilities than those common to all four donors.

V gave up 5 bases and J gave up 0 bases; unmatched junction bases: 2. The CDR3 contains 15 residues. The germline gives CDR1 SEHNR, CDR2 FQNEAQ (reference sequence). Turning to this clone: The antigen remains unidentified.

Both subsets, CD45RA+ naive and CD45RA-negative memory, were split from the CD4+ cells. Sequenced material: naive CD4+ T cells sorted from blood. Subset defined: CD45RA+ positively selected. The V gene is TRBV7-9, the J gene TRBJ1-4, with 8 positions matching TRBD1. This TCR derives from a woman aged 30 to 39 in good health. CDR3: CASSRQGTTNEKLFF. The CDR3 DNA sequence: TGTGCCAGCAGCCGACAGGGGACAACTAATGAAAAACTGTTTTTT.